Presented here are 27 T cell receptor beta chains from one specimen sequenced in a study of shared clonotypes between healthy human individuals (dated by TCRdb to 2018 to 2020). Library preparation used the immunoSEQ multiplex PCR assay. TCRdb obtained this table from immuneACCESS and retained in-frame rearrangements with V and J assigned. These tables miss some clones; where compared with another copy, unresolved V genes account for less than half of the shortfall, and the remainder is unexplained. Present in this sample are about 2,500,000 clones, 85% to 95% of which were seen just once. Of the sample, 0.13% to 0.15% is held by the ten largest clones. The sequenced sample was naive CD4+ T cells sorted from blood. What the cell subset or site label conveys for this sample: CD45RA+ positively selected. The source of these receptors is a man between 18 and 35 years old in good health.

The rearrangement uses TRBV11-2 and TRBJ2-7; the D gene is possibly TRBD2 (6 bases). This CDR3 is 14 amino acids long. Germline assignment: CDR1 SGHAT and CDR2 FQNNGV. V was clipped by 3 bases and J by 4 bases, with 13 bases between them. The CDR3 is CASSFSGEPYEQYF. In DNA, the CDR3 is TGTGCCAGCAGCTTTTCGGGAGAGCCGTACGAGCAGTACTTC.

The genes are TRBV5-1 and TRBJ1-4; no firm D call. This CDR3 comprises 13 residues. The V gene's germline CDR1 is SGHRS and CDR2 YFSETQ. Between the trimmed V and J ends, which lost 7 bases and 7 bases, there was a span of 14 bases. The CDR3 DNA is TGCGCCAGCCGGAACTCCCCAACTGAAAAACTGTTTTTT. Amino acids: CASRNSPTEKLFF.

This clone was counted a single time. The chain combines TRBV7-8 with TRBJ2-1, with D perhaps TRBD1 or TRBD2 (5 bases each). The CDR3 spans 16 residues. V was pared by 1 base and J by 3 bases, with 13 bases between. Per germline, CDR1 SGHVS and CDR2 FQNEAQ. DNA for the CDR3: TGTGCCAGCAGCTTAGGGGACGTAACCATCTACAATGAGCAGTTCTTC. Its translation is CASSLGDVTIYNEQFF. Full variable domain (outside the CDR3, taken from reference TRBV7-8 and TRBJ2-1): GAGVSQSPRYKVAKRGQDVALRCDPISGHVSLFWYQQALGQGPEFLTYFQNEAQLDKSGLPSDRFFAERPEGSVSTLKIQRTQQEDSAVYLCASSLGDVTIYNEQFFGPGTRLTVL.

In this sample, this clone turned up once. The chain is built from TRBV11-2 and TRBJ2-5; 8 bases fit TRBD1. Per the germline V gene, CDR1 is SGHAT and CDR2 is FQNNGV. The junction had 11 bases not matched to a gene; V was cut back by 0 bases and J by 5 bases. The CDR3 spans 17 residues. The CDR3: CASSLDRATGVAETQYF. In DNA form, the CDR3 reads TGTGCCAGCAGCTTAGATCGGGCGACAGGGGTGGCGGAGACCCAGTACTTC.

The chain combines TRBV18 with TRBJ2-7, with 7 bases that match TRBD1. This CDR3 comprises 15 residues. With 4 bases clipped from V and 5 bases from J, the junction kept 11 bases outside the gene matches. The germline V gene encodes CDR1 KGHSH and CDR2 LQKENI. The CDR3 region is CASSLRQGTSDEQYF. The CDR3 region has the DNA TGTGCCAGCTCACTTCGACAGGGCACCTCAGACGAGCAGTACTTC.

The V and J genes are TRBV6-5 and TRBJ2-7; no clear D gene. The ends were cut back, 4 bases at V and 5 bases at J, with 18 bases in the middle. Germline CDR1 reads MNHEY; CDR2 reads SVGAGI. The CDR3 has 15 amino acids. The CDR3 spells CASSSPATPRNEQYF. The CDR3 DNA sequence: TGTGCCAGCAGTTCTCCGGCCACACCTAGAAACGAGCAGTACTTC.

The chain employs TRBV19 and TRBJ2-5, with a possible D match to TRBD2 (6 bases). CDR3 length: 14 residues. The V gene's germline CDR1 is LNHDA and CDR2 SQIVND (reference sequence). Trimming stripped 3 bases from V and 0 bases from J, with 8 bases between. CDR3 region: CASSMWRDQETQYF. CDR3 nucleotide sequence: TGTGCCAGTAGTATGTGGAGGGACCAAGAGACCCAGTACTTC.

The rearrangement links TRBV29-1 to TRBJ1-1, with a weak D call TRBD1 (5 bases). The CDR3 loop spans 14 amino acids. Trimming shortened V by 8 bases and J by 1 base, and 17 bases separated the two germline ends. CDR1 and CDR2 (germline): SQVTM, ANQGSEA. CDR3 DNA sequence: TGCAGCTGGGGGTCCCTCGGAGGGAACACTGAAGCTTTCTTT. Its protein is CSWGSLGGNTEAFF.

The J gene is TRBJ1-2, the V gene TRBV5-1, with 8 bases matching TRBD1. This CDR3 region has 15 residues. V lost 4 bases to trimming and J lost 7 bases; unmatched junction nucleotides: 12. Looked up from germline, CDR1 is SGHRS and CDR2 is YFSETQ. CDR3 DNA: TGCGCCAGCAGCGGAGTGGTGCAGGGGGCTTCTGGCTACACCTTC. This gives the protein CASSGVVQGASGYTF.

A word on this clone: Other DNA variants within this sample encode the same CDR3. The rearrangement links TRBV11-2 to TRBJ1-1; D is unclear. CDR1 SGHAT and CDR2 FQNNGV come from the germline V gene. CDR3 length: 13 residues. Trimming left V 5 bases short and J 1 base short, with 8 bases between. As DNA, the CDR3 is TGTGCCAGCAGCACGGGAGCGAACACTGAAGCTTTCTTT. As protein: CASSTGANTEAFF.

The CDR3 nucleotides read TGTGCCAGCAGCCAAGATTTGGGGGTGCATGGCTACACCTTC. Its protein product is CASSQDLGVHGYTF. The chain uses TRBV14 and TRBJ1-2, with D maybe TRBD1 (5 bases). The CDR3 length is 14 residues. The germline gives CDR1 SGHDN, CDR2 FVKESK. V lost 0 bases and J 6 bases, leaving 11 bases between the germline ends.

The chain couples TRBV19 to TRBJ1-5; unclear D gene. Trimming removed 5 bases at V and 2 bases at J, with 7 bases between. Looked up from germline, CDR1 is LNHDA and CDR2 is SQIVND (reference sequence). The CDR3 is 13 amino acids. The CDR3 DNA reads TGTGCCAGTAGTCAAGCCGGCAATCAGCCCCAGCATTTT. This encodes CASSQAGNQPQHF.

The chain has TRBV11-2 and TRBJ1-2, with a possible D match to TRBD1 (5 bases). This CDR3 is built from 13 residues. V dropped 2 bases and J dropped 5 bases, with 9 bases sitting between them. Germline CDR1 is SGHAT and CDR2 is FQNNGV. DNA for the CDR3: TGTGCCAGCAGCTTACAGGGTCCTTATGGCTACACCTTC. This translates into CASSLQGPYGYTF. Looking up the rest from reference TRBV11-2 and TRBJ1-2 gives the full variable domain: EAGVAQSPRYKIIEKRQSVAFWCNPISGHATLYWYQQILGQGPKLLIQFQNNGVVDDSQLPKDRFSAERLKGVDSTLKIQPAKLEDSAVYLCASSLQGPYGYTFGSGTRLTVV.

Comments on this clone: The same CDR3 is also encoded by other DNA sequences in this sample. V is TRBV9 and J is TRBJ1-1; D uncertain. The CDR3 is made up of 14 amino acids. CDR1 is SGDLS and CDR2 is YYNGEE in the germline V gene. Trimming removed 0 bases from V and 1 base from J, with 7 bases in between. The CDR3 DNA reads as TGTGCCAGCAGCGTAGGTGGGAGGAACACTGAAGCTTTCTTT. This encodes CASSVGGRNTEAFF.

V gene TRBV5-1 combines with J gene TRBJ2-3; D is unresolved. V lost 0 bases, J lost 7 bases, and 6 bases lay in between. Germline CDR1 SGHRS, CDR2 YFSETQ. The CDR3 runs to 12 residues. The DNA of the CDR3 is TGCGCCAGCAGCTTGGACTTGTATACGCAGTATTTT. It is translated as CASSLDLYTQYF. Variable domain in full (rest from reference TRBV5-1 and TRBJ2-3): KAGVTQTPRYLIKTRGQQVTLSCSPISGHRSVSWYQQTPGQGLQFLFEYFSETQRNKGNFPGRFSGRQFSNSRSEMNVSTLELGDSALYLCASSLDLYTQYFGPGTRLTVL.

The chain is built from TRBV4-1 and TRBJ1-3, with D unresolved. The ends were cut back, 4 bases at V and 0 bases at J, with 10 bases in the middle. Germline loops: CDR1 MGHRA, CDR2 YSYEKL. The CDR3 is 15 amino acids. For the CDR3, the DNA is TGCGCCAGCAGCCTTGCCGGATTCTCTGGAAACACCATATATTTT. Translating gives CASSLAGFSGNTIYF.

The count of this clone is one. The V call is TRBV30, the J call TRBJ1-1; TRBD1 matches 8 bases. Germline CDR1 and CDR2: GTSNPN and SVGIG (reference sequence). Trimming cost V 8 bases and J 10 bases; bases outside gene matches: 9. This CDR3 is 11 amino acids long. The CDR3 is CARGQGRVAFF. The CDR3 DNA follows: TGTGCCCGCGGACAGGGTCGGGTAGCTTTCTTT.

The J gene is TRBJ2-3, the V gene TRBV4-1, with TRBD2 identical over 14 bases. The CDR3 spans 16 residues. V shed 4 bases and J 4 bases; nucleotides not matched to a gene: 4. Germline-derived CDR1 and CDR2 are MGHRA and YSYEKL. The CDR3 coding sequence is TGCGCCAGCAGCCTGGGACTAGCGGGAGCCGCAGATACGCAGTATTTT. Its translation is CASSLGLAGAADTQYF.

This chain connects TRBV5-1 to TRBJ2-7; 9 positions match TRBD1. V was pared by 0 bases and J by 5 bases, with 9 bases of the junction left unmatched. Germline values: CDR1 SGHRS, CDR2 YFSETQ. There are 16 residues in the CDR3. The CDR3 protein is CASSLGWGTGYHEQYF. The CDR3 DNA is TGCGCCAGCAGCTTGGGTTGGGGGACAGGGTACCACGAGCAGTACTTC.

The V call is TRBV19, the J call TRBJ2-1; TRBD2 agrees at 11 bases. The CDR3 length is 15 residues. CDR1 is LNHDA and CDR2 is SQIVND in the germline V gene (reference sequence). Trimming at V came to 6 bases and at J to 4 bases, leaving 5 bases not matched to a gene. As DNA, the CDR3 is TGTGCCAGTAGCCTGGGACTAGCGGTATACAATGAGCAGTTCTTC. This sequence encodes CASSLGLAVYNEQFF. Combining the CDR3 with reference TRBV19 and TRBJ2-1 gives the whole variable domain DGGITQSPKYLFRKEGQNVTLSCEQNLNHDAMYWYRQDPGQGLRLIYYSQIVNDFQKGDIAEGYSVSREKKESFPLTVTSAQKNPTAFYLCASSLGLAVYNEQFFGPGTRLTVL.

V usage is TRBV7-6 and J usage is TRBJ1-1, with TRBD1 matching 11 bases. Germline loops: CDR1 SGHVS, CDR2 FNYEAQ. V shed 6 bases and J 4 bases; nucleotides not matched to a gene: 7. CDR3 size: 15 residues. CDR3: CASRPGTGGFTEAFF. As DNA, the CDR3 is TGTGCCAGCAGACCCGGGACAGGGGGATTCACTGAAGCTTTCTTT.

The CDR3 nucleotides are TGTGCCAGCTCACCACTGCCAGGGTTAAACACCATATATTTT. Residues: CASSPLPGLNTIYF. The chain combines TRBV18 with TRBJ1-3; D might be TRBD1 (5 bases). The CDR3 length is 14 residues. Per the germline V gene, CDR1 is KGHSH and CDR2 is LQKENI. The V and J ends lost 1 base and 6 bases respectively, with 10 bases between them. The whole variable domain, filled in from reference TRBV18 and TRBJ1-3, reads NAGVMQNPRHLVRRRGQEARLRCSPMKGHSHVYWYRQLPEEGLKFMVYLQKENIIDESGMPKERFSAEFPKEGPSILRIQQVVRGDSAAYFCASSPLPGLNTIYFGEGSWLTVV.

CDR3 nucleotide sequence: TGTGCCAGCTCACCAGGTGATCGGCGGGGCTACACCTTC. This translates into CASSPGDRRGYTF. The chain employs TRBV18 and TRBJ1-2; D unclear. The V gene's germline CDR1 is KGHSH and CDR2 LQKENI. The germline V and J ends were trimmed by 2 bases and 8 bases, with 12 bases remaining between them. The CDR3 extends over 13 amino acids.

The J gene is TRBJ1-1, the V gene TRBV7-8; TRBD1 might be the D (6 bases). Germline CDR1 and CDR2: SGHVS and FQNEAQ. V lost 5 bases, J lost 6 bases, and 16 bases lay in between. The CDR3 length is 14 residues. The DNA for the CDR3 is TGTGCCAGCAGCCCCCGACAGGAGCGGGCTGAAGCTTTCTTT. This translates into CASSPRQERAEAFF.

The chain has TRBV5-1 and TRBJ1-4, with TRBD1 identical over 11 bases. This CDR3 contains 13 residues. Germline V gene data show CDR1 as SGHRS and CDR2 as YFSETQ. The V and J ends lost 5 bases and 9 bases, in that order; junction bases with no gene match: 3. The CDR3 protein is CASRRTGGQKLFF. Written as DNA, the CDR3 is TGCGCCAGCAGACGGACAGGGGGCCAAAAACTGTTTTTT.

The V and J genes are TRBV6-6 and TRBJ1-6, with D possibly matching TRBD1 (6 bases). The CDR3 is 13 amino acids. The germline V gene has CDR1 MNHNY and CDR2 SVGAGI (reference sequence). Trimming cost V 5 bases and J 6 bases, with 8 bases left between them. The CDR3 DNA is TGTGCCAGCAGTAGAGGGGGTAATTCACCCCTCCACTTT. It codes for CASSRGGNSPLHF.

The rearrangement uses TRBV30 and TRBJ1-6; maybe TRBD1 (6 bases). Germline values: CDR1 GTSNPN, CDR2 SVGIG (reference sequence). V was shortened by 3 bases and J by 15 bases, with 18 bases between the two germline ends. This CDR3 comprises 13 residues. For the CDR3, the DNA is TGTGCCTGGAGCTTTCCGGGGGGCATAGTCCTCCACTTT. It codes for CAWSFPGGIVLHF.